The 23 T cell receptor beta chains reported below all come from one sample, sequenced in a study of regulatory T cells in long-lasting Graves disease. As for time point: newly diagnosed GD, antithyroid drugs for less than 3 months. TCR sequences were obtained from RNA taken from PBMCs. Arm-PCR of CDR3 regions and iRepertoire HTBI primers were used to build TCR beta libraries. TCRdb re-derived calls from the multiplex PCR reads in MiXCR, one entry per CDR3 protein. The sample lists approximately 460,000 distinct CDR3 sequences; roughly 17% were seen once. In addition, the sample was reused for a study of T cells in Graves' hyperthyroidism and ophthalmopathy.

The sample in question was peripheral blood mononuclear cells (PBMCs), obtained at new diagnosis, from a patient treated with antithyroid drugs. The receptor source for this set is a woman aged 30 to 39 with Graves disease.

This clonotype was found a few times. V is TRBV9 and J is TRBJ2-5, with D perhaps being TRBD1 or TRBD2 (5 bases each). The V gene's germline CDR1 is SGDLS and CDR2 YYNGEE. With 0 bases removed from V and 7 bases from J, the gap between germline ends came to 13 bases. The CDR3 has 14 amino acids. The CDR3 spells CASSVGGSTATQYF. CDR3 bases: TGTGCCAGCAGCGTAGGGGGGAGTACGGCGACCCAGTACTTC.

This clonotype was counted many times. The J gene is TRBJ1-1, the V gene TRBV28, with D hard to call. CDR3 length: 17 residues. CDR1 and CDR2 from the germline V gene are MDHEN and SYDVKM. V was clipped by 5 bases and J by 0 bases, with 19 bases between them. The CDR3 DNA sequence: TGTGCCAGCAGTGTCGGACGATGGGGAAAAATGAACACTGAAGCTTTCTTT. Amino acid sequence: CASSVGRWGKMNTEAFF.

V is TRBV29-1 and J is TRBJ2-1; D may be TRBD1 (6 bases). The V end was cut by 7 bases, the J end by 6 bases, with 19 bases between. The V gene's germline CDR1 is SQVTM and CDR2 ANQGSEA. The CDR3 sequence is 14 residues long. The CDR3 here is CSAGVSGVGNEQFF. The CDR3 nucleotides are TGCAGCGCCGGGGTGTCAGGGGTGGGCAATGAGCAGTTCTTC.

There are a few counts of this clonotype. The CDR3 loop is CASSKGTGAEAFF. The CDR3 DNA sequence: TGTGCCAGTAGTAAAGGGACAGGGGCTGAAGCTTTCTTT. This chain connects TRBV19 to TRBJ1-1, with TRBD1 identical over 10 bases. CDR1 is LNHDA, CDR2 SQIVND, per germline (reference sequence). The CDR3 has 13 amino acids. The V segment lost 4 bases and the J segment 6 bases; nucleotides outside the gene matches: 2.

This clonotype was seen at least ten times. The rearrangement uses TRBV6-2 or TRBV6-3 and TRBJ2-7; either TRBD1 or TRBD2 may fit D (6 bases each). V gave up 4 bases and J gave up 4 bases, with 17 bases separating them. The CDR3 has 15 residues. Germline V gene sequence: CDR1 MNHEY, CDR2 SVGEGT. The DNA of the CDR3 is TGTGCCAGCAGTTCCTCGTTGGGGGGCAATTACGAGCAGTACTTC. Encoded protein: CASSSSLGGNYEQYF.

With regard to this clonotype: A single base separates this from a much larger clone, so it may be a read error. V usage is TRBV27 and J usage is TRBJ1-6; perhaps TRBD1 as D (5 bases). Trimming stripped 4 bases from V and 8 bases from J, with 18 bases between. The germline gives CDR1 MNHEY, CDR2 SMNVEV (reference sequence). This CDR3 region has 16 residues. The CDR3, as DNA: TGTGCCAGCAGTTCTTCCCCAGGGTGGGATGATTCACCCCTCCACTTT. It is translated as CASSSSPGWDDSPLHF.

This clonotype was found a few times. This chain links TRBV27 with TRBJ2-1, with D maybe TRBD2 (6 bases). The CDR3 contains 15 residues. Trimming shortened V by 5 bases and J by 9 bases, and 20 bases separated the two germline ends. Germline CDR1 is MNHEY and CDR2 is SMNVEV (reference sequence). The CDR3 loop reads CASSRGDHPSPEQFF. CDR3 nucleotides: TGTGCCAGCAGTCGCGGGGACCACCCATCTCCTGAGCAGTTCTTC.

This clonotype was recorded a few times. The chain employs TRBV19 and TRBJ1-5; D remains ambiguous. This CDR3 has 12 amino acids. V was pared by 6 bases and J by 6 bases, with 9 bases between. CDR1 and CDR2 (germline): LNHDA, SQIVND (reference sequence). The CDR3 DNA reads as TGTGCCAGTAGCGATAAGATTCAGCCCCAGCATTTT. It encodes CASSDKIQPQHF.

This clonotype was counted a few times. The V and J genes are TRBV20-1 and TRBJ2-3; D may be TRBD2 (6 bases). Trimming took 4 bases from V and 7 from J, leaving 21 bases between them. The CDR3 spans 15 residues. Germline values: CDR1 DFQATT, CDR2 SNEGSKA (reference sequence). The CDR3 spells CSAKNPREALYTQYF. The CDR3 bases are TGCAGTGCTAAGAACCCTAGGGAGGCCCTATATACGCAGTATTTT.

This clonotype was detected many times. The chain has TRBV7-9 and TRBJ1-4, with 7 positions matching TRBD1. The germline V gene has CDR1 SEHNR and CDR2 FQNEAQ (reference sequence). This CDR3 region has 18 residues. J lost 0 bases, V lost 0 bases, and 7 bases had no gene match. The CDR3: CASSLAGGGRATNEKLFF. The CDR3 bases are TGTGCCAGCAGCTTAGCGGGAGGGGGCAGAGCAACTAATGAAAAACTGTTTTTT.

This clonotype was counted only a few times. This sequence joins TRBV19 and TRBJ1-2; 8 bases line up with TRBD1. This CDR3 is 12 amino acids long. The V segment lost 9 bases and the J segment 6 bases; nucleotides outside the gene matches: 6. Looked up from germline, CDR1 is LNHDA and CDR2 is SQIVND (reference sequence). CDR3 sequence: CARDREVDGYTF. The CDR3 DNA reads as TGTGCCAGGGACAGGGAGGTGGATGGCTACACCTTC.

The sample holds many counts of this clonotype. This rearrangement joins TRBV27 to TRBJ2-7; D is uncertain. CDR1 is MNHEY, CDR2 SMNVEV, per germline (reference sequence). The CDR3 contains 14 residues. Trimming stripped 9 bases from V and 2 bases from J, with 17 bases between. This CDR3 is CASTKLGSTYEQYF. The CDR3 nucleotides read TGTGCCAGTACTAAATTAGGATCTACCTACGAGCAGTACTTC.

The sample holds many counts of this clonotype. The chain is built from TRBV6-2 or TRBV6-3 and TRBJ1-3; possible D gene TRBD1, 5 bases. This CDR3 has 16 residues. Germline lookup yields CDR1 MNHEY and CDR2 SVGEGT. Trimming stripped 6 bases from V and 3 bases from J, with 18 bases between. This CDR3 reads CASSPTNHRGGNTIYF. The CDR3 DNA sequence: TGTGCCAGCAGCCCCACCAACCATAGGGGTGGAAACACCATATATTTT.

This clonotype has a count of ten or more. The rearrangement links TRBV24-1 to TRBJ2-1; D perhaps matches TRBD2 (6 bases). There are 16 residues in the CDR3. Trimming removed 2 bases from V and 5 bases from J, with 15 bases in between. CDR1 and CDR2 (germline): KGHDR, SFDVKD. Here the CDR3 reads CATSDSGLARNNEQFF. CDR3 in DNA: TGTGCCACCAGTGATTCCGGGCTAGCGCGTAACAATGAGCAGTTCTTC.

This clonotype was seen a few times. The chain uses TRBV10-3 and TRBJ2-3; D not certain. Trimming pared 3 bases from V and 7 bases from J, leaving 17 bases between. The CDR3 runs to 15 residues. The germline gives CDR1 ENHRY, CDR2 SYGVKD. CDR3 protein: CAISDKREGSNTQYF. Written as DNA, the CDR3 is TGTGCCATCAGTGATAAAAGGGAAGGGTCGAATACGCAGTATTTT.

Many counts were recorded for this clonotype. The V and J genes are TRBV10-3 and TRBJ1-5, with no clear D. The CDR3 extends over 14 amino acids. Germline loops: CDR1 ENHRY, CDR2 SYGVKD. V lost 7 bases and J lost 2, with 12 bases in between. The CDR3 spells CAINVMVGNQPQHF. CDR3 nucleotide sequence: TGTGCCATCAATGTTATGGTGGGCAATCAGCCCCAGCATTTT.

This clonotype was detected only a few times. The CDR3 sequence: CASSFSGLAGELFF. CDR3 sequence (DNA): TGTGCCAGCAGCTTCTCTGGACTAGCCGGGGAGCTGTTTTTT. This chain connects TRBV7-6 to TRBJ2-2; 7 bases fit TRBD2. CDR1 is SGHVS, CDR2 FNYEAQ, per germline. CDR3 length: 14 amino acids. J was trimmed by 6 bases and V by 3 bases; bases with no gene match: 4.

This clonotype appeared many times. This chain connects TRBV27 to TRBJ1-2; no clear D gene. V dropped 6 bases and J dropped 4 bases, with 15 bases sitting between them. CDR1 and CDR2 (germline): MNHEY, SMNVEV (reference sequence). CDR3 length equals 14 residues. As DNA, the CDR3 is TGTGCCAGCAGCCCCAAGTCAGATTTCTATGGCTACACCTTC. Translation gives CASSPKSDFYGYTF.

V usage is TRBV27 and J usage is TRBJ2-7, with D perhaps matching TRBD2 (6 bases). The CDR3 spans 13 residues. V was trimmed by 2 bases and J by 3 bases, leaving 8 bases between them. CDR1 is MNHEY, CDR2 SMNVEV, per germline (reference sequence). This chain's CDR3 is CASSLGGYYEQYF. The CDR3 bases are TGTGCCAGCAGTTTAGGGGGGTACTACGAGCAGTACTTC.

This clonotype turned up a few times. The chain recombines TRBV12-5 with TRBJ2-3; possible D gene TRBD2, 5 bases. V lost 3 bases to trimming and J lost 3 bases, with 13 bases between them. This CDR3 is built from 15 residues. The germline CDR1 and CDR2 sequences are LGHNT and FRNRAP. As DNA, the CDR3 is TGTGCTAGTGGTTTAGGTGGGAGTGGTACAGATACGCAGTATTTT. Translating it yields CASGLGGSGTDTQYF.

This clonotype was recorded many times. The chain uses TRBV6-2 or TRBV6-3 and TRBJ1-5; 11 bases align to TRBD1. CDR1 and CDR2 from the germline V gene are MNHEY and SVGEGT. Trimming at V came to 5 bases and at J to 6 bases, leaving 6 bases not matched to a gene. The CDR3 totals 15 residues. In DNA form, the CDR3 reads TGTGCCAGCAGTGGGGGACAGGGGGTCCTTCAGCCCCAGCATTTT. This translates into CASSGGQGVLQPQHF.

This clonotype was seen at least ten times. The genes are TRBV6-1 and TRBJ1-1; no clear D gene. Trimming removed 7 bases at V and 0 bases at J, with 9 bases between. The CDR3 covers 13 residues. The germline gives CDR1 MNHNS, CDR2 SASEGT. CDR3 region: CASMEGMNTEAFF. As DNA, the CDR3 is TGTGCCAGCATGGAGGGAATGAACACTGAAGCTTTCTTT.

This clonotype turned up a few times. This sequence joins TRBV27 and TRBJ2-3; D is perhaps TRBD2 (5 bases). V was trimmed by 5 bases and J by 3 bases, leaving 15 bases between them. The CDR3 has 15 amino acids. Per the germline V gene, CDR1 is MNHEY and CDR2 is SMNVEV (reference sequence). The CDR3 region is CASSPRGSRTDTQYF. For the CDR3, the DNA is TGTGCCAGCAGTCCCCGGGGTAGCAGGACAGATACGCAGTATTTT.